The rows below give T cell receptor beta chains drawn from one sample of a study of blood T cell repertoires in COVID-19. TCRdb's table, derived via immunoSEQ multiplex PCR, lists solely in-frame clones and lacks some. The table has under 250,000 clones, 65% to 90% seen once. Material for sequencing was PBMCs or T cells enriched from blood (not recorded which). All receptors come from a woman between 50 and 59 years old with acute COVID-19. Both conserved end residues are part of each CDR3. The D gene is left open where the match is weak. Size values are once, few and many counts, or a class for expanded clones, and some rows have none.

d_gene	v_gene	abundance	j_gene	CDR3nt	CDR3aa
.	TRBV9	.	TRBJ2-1	TGTGCCAGCAGCCCCGGGACTCCTTTCCATGAGCAGTTCTTC	CASSPGTPFHEQFF
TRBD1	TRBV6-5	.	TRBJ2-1	TGTGCCAGCAGTTATCAGCAGGGGGCGTTGGTGAATGAGCAGTTCTTC	CASSYQQGALVNEQFF
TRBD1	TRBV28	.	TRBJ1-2	TGTGCCAGCAGTTCCCAGGCGGCAGGGGGGAGCCTATCCGGCTACACCTTC	CASSSQAAGGSLSGYTF
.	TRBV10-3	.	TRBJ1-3	TGTGCCACGACAAACGGAAACACCATATATTTT	CATTNGNTIYF
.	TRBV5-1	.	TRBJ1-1	TGCGCCAGCAGTCCCGGGACATTGAACACTGAAGCTTTCTTT	CASSPGTLNTEAFF
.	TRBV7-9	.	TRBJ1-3	TGTGCCAGCAGCGCTCAAGCAGGGACTGGAAACACCATATATTTT	CASSAQAGTGNTIYF
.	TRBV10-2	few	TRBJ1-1	TGCGCCAGCAGCGGTGGGGGGGCGCACACTGAAGCTTTCTTT	CASSGGGAHTEAFF
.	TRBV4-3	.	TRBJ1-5	TGCGCCAGCAGCCAAGAGGGCCTTCAGCCCCAGCATTTT	CASSQEGLQPQHF
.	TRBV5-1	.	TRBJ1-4	TGCGCCAGCAGCTGGGAGGGGAATGAAAAACTGTTTTTT	CASSWEGNEKLFF
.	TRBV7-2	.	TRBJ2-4	TGTGCCAGCAGCTCATACAACAGGGATGACATTCAGTACTTC	CASSSYNRDDIQYF
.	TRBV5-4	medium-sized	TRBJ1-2	TGTGCCAGCAGCCCTGTCGAACATCTCTATGGCTACACCTTC	CASSPVEHLYGYTF
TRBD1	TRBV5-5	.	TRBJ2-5	TGTGCCAGCAGCTTTAGGACAGGGAGCGAGACCCAGTACTTC	CASSFRTGSETQYF
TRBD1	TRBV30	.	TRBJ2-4	TGTGCCTGGAGTAGGGGGACAGGGACGGCCAAAAACATTCAGTACTTC	CAWSRGTGTAKNIQYF
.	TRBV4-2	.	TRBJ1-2	TGTGCCAGCAGCCAAGAAGGGGGAAACTATGGCTACACCTTC	CASSQEGGNYGYTF
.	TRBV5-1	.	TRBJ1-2	TGCGCCAGCAGCTTGGGCGGCAGCTATGGCTACACCTTC	CASSLGGSYGYTF
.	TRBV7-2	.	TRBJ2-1	TGTGCCAGCAGCTTTATATATGAGCAGTTCTTC	CASSFIYEQFF
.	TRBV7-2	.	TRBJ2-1	TGTGCCAGCAGCCAGGGCAATGAGCAGTTCTTC	CASSQGNEQFF
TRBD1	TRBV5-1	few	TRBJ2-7	TGCGCCAGCAGCCTCCAGGGACAGCTCTACGAGCAGTACTTC	CASSLQGQLYEQYF
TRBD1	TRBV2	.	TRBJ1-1	TGTGCCAGCAGTGCATTCCTACAGGGGGGAGGCACTGAAGCTTTCTTT	CASSAFLQGGGTEAFF
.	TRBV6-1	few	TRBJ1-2	TGTGCCAGCAGTGATGGAGGGTATGGCTACACCTTC	CASSDGGYGYTF
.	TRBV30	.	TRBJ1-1	TGTGCCTGGAGCATGGGGGGGGCGTCTGAAGCTTTCTTT	CAWSMGGASEAFF
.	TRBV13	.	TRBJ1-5	TGTGCCAGCAGCTCTTGGGGCCCTGGTCAGCCCCAGCATTTT	CASSSWGPGQPQHF
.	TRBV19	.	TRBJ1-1	TGTGCCAGTAGTATTTTCAGAGGGAAACCTGAAGCTTTCTTT	CASSIFRGKPEAFF
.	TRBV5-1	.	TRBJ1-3	TGCGCCAGCAGCTTGTATACAGGAAACACCATATATTTT	CASSLYTGNTIYF
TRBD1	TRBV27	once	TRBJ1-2	TGTGCCAGCAGTCCAGGAAGACAGGGGGCGCGGGGCTACACCTTC	CASSPGRQGARGYTF
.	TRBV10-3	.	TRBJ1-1	TGTGCCATCAGTGAGACCACAGGGAACACTGAAGCTTTCTTT	CAISETTGNTEAFF